This T cell receptor beta chain was identified in a study of Graves' ophthalmopathy and Graves' hyperthyroidism. In its sample, this clonotype was seen many times. This CDR3 is 13 amino acids long. V was cut by 8 bases and J by 2 bases, with 12 bases left in between. Germline CDR1 SNHLY, CDR2 FYNNEI. Amplified TCR beta CDR3 regions were obtained using RNA transcripts as template. Second-round multiplex PCR followed a first-round RT-PCR using HTBI primers. TCRdb redid the calling of the multiplex PCR reads with MiXCR, one entry per CDR3 protein. Of 900,000 to 1,200,000 distinct CDR3 sequences listed, about 36% are singletons.

The sample was peripheral blood or thyroid tissue (not recorded which). The chain carries TRBV2 and TRBJ2-5; D is perhaps TRBD2 (7 bases). This TCR derives from an adult man with Graves' hyperthyroidism. The CDR3 sequence is CASGRGQQETQYF. The CDR3 region has the DNA TGTGCCAGCGGGCGGGGGCAGCAAGAGACCCAGTACTTC.